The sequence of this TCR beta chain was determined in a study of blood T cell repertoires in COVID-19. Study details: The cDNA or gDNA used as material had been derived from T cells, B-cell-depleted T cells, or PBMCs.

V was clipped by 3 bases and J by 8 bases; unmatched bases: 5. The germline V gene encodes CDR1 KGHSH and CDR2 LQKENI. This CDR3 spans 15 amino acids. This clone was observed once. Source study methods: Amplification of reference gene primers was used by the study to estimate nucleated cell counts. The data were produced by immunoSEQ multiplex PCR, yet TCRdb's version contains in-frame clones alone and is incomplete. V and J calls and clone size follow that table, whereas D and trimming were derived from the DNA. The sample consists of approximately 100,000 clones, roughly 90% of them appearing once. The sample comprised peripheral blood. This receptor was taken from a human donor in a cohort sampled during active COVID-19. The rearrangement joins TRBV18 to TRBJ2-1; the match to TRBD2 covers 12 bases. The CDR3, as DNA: TGTGCCAGCTCACCTAGACTAGCGGGAGAGTATGAGCAGTTCTTC. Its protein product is CASSPRLAGEYEQFF.